This TCR beta chain derives from a study of regulatory T cells in long-lasting Graves disease. General study points: Blood alone, not thyroid tissue, was studied. Sharing of public clonotypes was greater in persistent patients (roughly 2,600) than in new patients (around 1,000).

This clonotype was detected a few times. The target antigen is unknown. With iRepertoire HTBI primers and Arm-PCR of CDR3 regions, TCR beta libraries were built. MiXCR, run by TCRdb on the multiplex PCR reads, gives a single entry per CDR3 protein. Of 400,000 to 450,000 distinct CDR3 sequences in the sample, about a quarter were seen once. Time point specified: persistent/refractory GD, antithyroid drugs over 5 years with positive TRAb. The TCR library was made from RNA extracted from PBMCs. V dropped 0 bases and J dropped 6 bases, with 12 bases sitting between them. Per germline, CDR1 SGHKS and CDR2 YYEKEE (reference sequence). The CDR3 sequence is 14 residues long.

Specimen: peripheral blood mononuclear cells (PBMCs), collected when the disease was refractory, from a patient treated with antithyroid drugs. The chain uses TRBV5-5 and TRBJ1-1; D possibly corresponds to TRBD1 (6 bases). The TCR was taken from a female donor with Graves disease. CDR3 bases: TGTGCCAGCAGCTTGGGTGGAGGGGGGCCTGAAGCTTTCTTT. Its translation: CASSLGGGGPEAFF. The full variable domain, its missing parts supplied by reference TRBV5-5 and TRBJ1-1, is DAGVTQSPTHLIKTRGQQVTLRCSPISGHKSVSWYQQVLGQGPQFIFQYYEKEERGRGNFPDRFSARQFPNYSSELNVNALLLGDSALYLCASSLGGGGPEAFFGQGTRLTVV.